Shown below are 32 T cell receptor beta chains from a single sample sequenced in a study of blood T cell repertoires in COVID-19. Profiled with immunoSEQ multiplex PCR; TCRdb holds only in-frame clones, not every one. The repertoire holds roughly 250,000 clones, about 88% seen once, with approximately 1.6% in the top ten. Specimen: PBMCs or T cells enriched from blood (not recorded which). The receptors here all came from a woman between 45 and 65 years old who had recovered from COVID-19.

V and J are TRBV19 and TRBJ1-5; no firm D call. Germline V gene sequence: CDR1 LNHDA, CDR2 SQIVND (reference sequence). The CDR3 covers 12 residues. Trimming shortened V by 8 bases and J by 1 base, and 6 bases separated the two germline ends. CDR3 amino acids: CASQQSNQPQHF. Here the CDR3 DNA reads TGTGCCAGTCAACAGAGCAATCAGCCCCAGCATTTT. The full variable domain, completed using reference TRBV19 and TRBJ1-5, is DGGITQSPKYLFRKEGQNVTLSCEQNLNHDAMYWYRQDPGQGLRLIYYSQIVNDFQKGDIAEGYSVSREKKESFPLTVTSAQKNPTAFYLCASQQSNQPQHFGDGTRLSIL.

V is TRBV10-3 and J is TRBJ1-5, with D tentatively TRBD1 (6 bases). The CDR3 is 14 residues long. V lost 3 bases to trimming and J lost 2 bases, with 8 bases between them. Germline CDR1 ENHRY, CDR2 SYGVKD. The DNA of the CDR3 is TGTGCCATCAGTGAACAGGGTGGCAATCAGCCCCAGCATTTT. It is translated as CAISEQGGNQPQHF.

Comments on this clone: Other nucleotide sequences in the sample specify the same CDR3. The chain is built from TRBV6-5 and TRBJ1-5; D might be TRBD1 (5 bases). The length of the CDR3 is 13 residues. The V end was cut by 2 bases, the J end by 7 bases, with 9 bases between. Germline V gene data show CDR1 as MNHEY and CDR2 as SVGAGI. CDR3 sequence: CASSYGRDQPQHF. CDR3 in DNA: TGTGCCAGCAGTTACGGGCGGGACCAGCCCCAGCATTTT.

The chain links TRBV10-3 to TRBJ2-1; D is perhaps TRBD2 (5 bases). V was pared by 6 bases and J by 10 bases, with 13 bases between. CDR3 size: 12 residues. CDR1 ENHRY and CDR2 SYGVKD come from the germline V gene. The CDR3 region has the DNA TGTGCCATCAGCCGCAATCGGGGAGAGCAGTTCTTC. This codes for CAISRNRGEQFF.

DNA for the CDR3: TGTGCCAGCAGCTTAGCCCGGGGCAGGGGGCGCGGGGGCTACACCTTC. Encoded protein: CASSLARGRGRGGYTF. The chain uses TRBV7-9 and TRBJ1-2, with 8 bases lining up with TRBD1. Germline-derived CDR1 and CDR2 are SEHNR and FQNEAQ (reference sequence). The CDR3 consists of 16 residues. V lost 0 bases and J lost 8; bases outside the gene matches: 11.

On this clone itself: Different DNA sequences within this sample yield the same CDR3. The chain joins TRBV2 to TRBJ2-1; 10 bases map to TRBD2. In germline, CDR1 is SNHLY, CDR2 FYNNEI. The CDR3 covers 15 residues. V was clipped by 3 bases and J by 10 bases; unmatched bases: 9. CDR3 DNA: TGTGCCAGCAGTGAGGGGCTAGCGGGAGCTGGGGAGCAGTTCTTC. This encodes CASSEGLAGAGEQFF.

This clone was observed once. This chain connects TRBV15 to TRBJ1-2; 7 positions match TRBD1. The CDR3 contains 15 residues. The trim removed 4 bases at V and 1 base at J, leaving 6 bases unmatched. Looked up from germline, CDR1 is LNHNV and CDR2 is YYDKDF (reference sequence). CDR3 region: CATSTPGQVNYGYTF. CDR3 coding DNA: TGTGCCACCAGCACGCCAGGACAGGTTAACTATGGCTACACCTTC.

This rearrangement joins TRBV29-1 to TRBJ2-7; 8 nucleotides line up with TRBD1. J lost 7 bases, V lost 5 bases, and 13 bases had no gene match. The germline gives CDR1 SQVTM, CDR2 ANQGSEA. CDR3 size: 14 residues. The CDR3 DNA follows: TGCAGCGTTCTCTGGCAGGGGGCGTCTCGGGAGCAGTACTTC. Its translation is CSVLWQGASREQYF.

This clone was found once. The chain has TRBV5-1 and TRBJ1-6; a possible D gene is TRBD1 (5 bases). The ends were cut back, 0 bases at V and 10 bases at J, with 17 bases in the middle. CDR1 is SGHRS and CDR2 is YFSETQ in the germline V gene. The CDR3 covers 16 residues. In nucleotides, the CDR3 is TGCGCCAGCAGCTTGGAAGGTCAGGGCCCTTTCTCACCCCTCCACTTT. This sequence encodes CASSLEGQGPFSPLHF.

The chain links TRBV28 to TRBJ1-3, with unresolved D. Trimming removed 4 bases at V and 4 bases at J, with 8 bases between. The germline CDR1 and CDR2 sequences are MDHEN and SYDVKM. This CDR3 is 13 amino acids long. The CDR3: CASSSPTGNTIYF. Here the CDR3 DNA reads TGTGCCAGCAGTTCTCCCACAGGAAACACCATATATTTT. Using reference TRBV28 and TRBJ1-3 for the parts outside the CDR3, the full variable domain is DVKVTQSSRYLVKRTGEKVFLECVQDMDHENMFWYRQDPGLGLRLIYFSYDVKMKEKGDIPEGYSVSREKKERFSLILESASTNQTSMYLCASSSPTGNTIYFGEGSWLTVV.

DNA for the CDR3: TGTGCCAGCAGAAGACAGGGGGCTTCCTACAATGAGCAGTTCTTC. Its translation is CASRRQGASYNEQFF. V is TRBV6-5 and J is TRBJ2-1, with TRBD1 identical over 10 bases. With V trimmed by 6 bases and J by 1 base, 3 bases remained unmatched. This CDR3 is built from 15 residues. Germline CDR1 reads MNHEY; CDR2 reads SVGAGI.

The V call is TRBV28, the J call TRBJ2-2; no clear D gene. The ends were cut back, 4 bases at V and 0 bases at J, with 3 bases in the middle. This CDR3 contains 13 residues. Germline V gene lookup returns CDR1 MDHEN and CDR2 SYDVKM. In DNA form, the CDR3 reads TGTGCCAGCAGTTCTACGAACACCGGGGAGCTGTTTTTT. Protein product: CASSSTNTGELFF.

The chain joins TRBV5-1 to TRBJ2-5; weak D call: TRBD2 (6 bases). Trimming removed 4 bases from V and 2 bases from J, with 9 bases in between. CDR3 length: 13 amino acids. Germline lookup yields CDR1 SGHRS and CDR2 YFSETQ. CDR3 nucleotide sequence: TGCGCCAGCAGCGGGACTGTTCAAGAGACCCAGTACTTC. This gives the protein CASSGTVQETQYF.

The rearrangement joins TRBV9 to TRBJ1-5, with D uncertain. The V gene lost 3 bases and the J gene lost 9 bases, with 13 bases spanning the gap. CDR3 length: 13 residues. Germline assignment: CDR1 SGDLS and CDR2 YYNGEE. The CDR3 DNA sequence: TGTGCCAGCAGCGCCCTATCTTTCGGGCCCCAGCATTTT. Protein sequence: CASSALSFGPQHF.

This clone was observed once. The chain joins TRBV28 to TRBJ2-7; D might be TRBD2 (7 bases). Germline-derived CDR1 and CDR2 are MDHEN and SYDVKM. This CDR3 comprises 17 residues. V was pared by 6 bases and J by 2 bases, with 23 bases between. CDR3 region: CASSAVTGKGGAYEQYF. DNA for the CDR3: TGTGCCAGCAGCGCGGTTACCGGTAAGGGGGGGGCCTACGAGCAGTACTTC.

The chain has TRBV7-2 and TRBJ1-2; the D is unclear. This CDR3 has 13 amino acids. Germline-derived CDR1 and CDR2 are SGHTA and FQGNSA. V shed 5 bases and J shed 0 bases, with 7 bases lying between them. The CDR3 coding sequence is TGTGCCAGCAGCACAGCGGCTAACTATGGCTACACCTTC. It specifies CASSTAANYGYTF.

This clone was observed a handful of times. The genes are TRBV6-1 and TRBJ1-3, with TRBD1 matching over 7 bases. The germline gives CDR1 MNHNS, CDR2 SASEGT. V was clipped by 2 bases and J by 2 bases; unmatched bases: 6. The CDR3 contains 16 residues. The CDR3 spells CASSEFKGQPGNTIYF. In DNA form, the CDR3 reads TGTGCCAGCAGTGAATTTAAGGGACAGCCTGGAAACACCATATATTTT.

This clone was picked up one time. The CDR3 is CASSLGAGRKYF. DNA of the CDR3: TGTGCCAGCAGTTTGGGCGCCGGCAGAAAGTACTTC. The chain couples TRBV27 to TRBJ2-5, with unresolved D. Germline V gene sequence: CDR1 MNHEY, CDR2 SMNVEV (reference sequence). Trimming left V 3 bases short and J 12 bases short, with 14 bases between. The CDR3 runs to 12 residues.

This clone was seen a handful of times. V usage is TRBV2 and J usage is TRBJ2-7, with D possibly TRBD2 on 5 matching bases. The CDR3 sequence is 13 residues long. Germline V gene sequence: CDR1 SNHLY, CDR2 FYNNEI. Trimming took 3 bases from V and 4 from J, leaving 10 bases between them. The CDR3 DNA sequence: TGTGCCAGCAGTGACTGGCGGGCATACGAGCAGTACTTC. This codes for CASSDWRAYEQYF.

This chain connects TRBV19 to TRBJ2-1, with D tentatively TRBD2 (5 bases). V was clipped by 4 bases and J by 0 bases, with 13 bases between them. This CDR3 is 16 amino acids long. Germline V lookup: CDR1 LNHDA, CDR2 SQIVND (reference sequence). CDR3 in DNA: TGTGCCAGTAGTACCCAGTTTGGAGGCTCCTACAATGAGCAGTTCTTC. Translation: CASSTQFGGSYNEQFF.

This chain links TRBV3-1 (or the pseudogene TRBV3-2) with TRBJ2-1, with TRBD2 identical over 8 bases. The CDR3 is 16 residues long. Trimming at V came to 4 bases and at J to 5 bases, leaving 10 bases not matched to a gene. Germline V gene data show CDR1 as LGHDT and CDR2 as YNNKEL (reference sequence). DNA of the CDR3: TGTGCCAGCAGCCTCCGGGAGGGAGGTATCAACAATGAGCAGTTCTTC. Encoded protein: CASSLREGGINNEQFF.

The chain employs TRBV28 and TRBJ1-5; D unresolved. The CDR3 runs to 13 residues. Trimming removed 3 bases from V and 5 bases from J, with 8 bases in between. CDR1 MDHEN and CDR2 SYDVKM come from the germline V gene. The CDR3 region is CASSFWEDQPQHF. CDR3 DNA sequence: TGTGCCAGCAGTTTTTGGGAGGATCAGCCCCAGCATTTT.

This rearrangement joins TRBV5-4 to TRBJ2-2, with a tentative D call TRBD2 (6 bases). With 0 bases removed from V and 6 bases from J, the gap between germline ends came to 9 bases. CDR3 size: 14 residues. The germline V gene encodes CDR1 SGHNT and CDR2 YYREEE (reference sequence). CDR3 DNA: TGTGCCAGCAGCTTGGATGCGGGATCCGGGGAGCTGTTTTTT. Translated: CASSLDAGSGELFF.

The chain links TRBV29-1 to TRBJ1-2, with TRBD1 matching over 9 bases. Per germline, CDR1 SQVTM and CDR2 ANQGSEA. Unmatched junction bases numbered 12, after V lost 6 bases and J lost 4 bases. The CDR3 sequence is 15 residues long. The CDR3, as DNA: TGCAGCGTAGCCCCACGGACAGGGGTCCCCTATGGCTACACCTTC. Translated: CSVAPRTGVPYGYTF.

This sequence joins TRBV28 and TRBJ1-1; a possible D gene is TRBD1 (6 bases). Deletions cut 4 bases from V and 0 bases from J, with 12 bases between. CDR3 length: 15 amino acids. Germline CDR1 MDHEN, CDR2 SYDVKM. The CDR3 sequence is CASSSVRGMNTEAFF. As DNA, the CDR3 is TGTGCCAGCAGTTCGGTCAGGGGAATGAACACTGAAGCTTTCTTT.

The CDR3 reads CASSLPVRAGDEQFF. In DNA form, the CDR3 reads TGCGCCAGCAGCTTACCAGTCCGAGCGGGAGATGAGCAGTTCTTC. The rearrangement uses TRBV5-1 and TRBJ2-1; 8 nucleotides align to TRBD2. The CDR3 is 15 amino acids. V dropped 2 bases and J dropped 8; count of bases not matched to a gene: 9. CDR1 is SGHRS and CDR2 is YFSETQ in the germline V gene.

The chain joins TRBV9 to TRBJ1-6; no reliable D call. In germline, CDR1 is SGDLS, CDR2 YYNGEE. The CDR3 spans 14 residues. V shed 6 bases and J shed 4 bases, with 11 bases lying between them. The CDR3 nucleotides are TGTGCCAGCATCGAGGGTCGATATAATTCACCCCTCCACTTT. Protein: CASIEGRYNSPLHF.

V is TRBV11-2 and J is TRBJ2-2; D gene ambiguous. Trimming cost V 5 bases and J 3 bases, with 10 bases left between them. The length of the CDR3 is 14 residues. The V gene's germline CDR1 is SGHAT and CDR2 FQNNGV. The CDR3 protein is CASSPRWDTGELFF. In nucleotides, the CDR3 is TGTGCCAGCAGCCCCAGGTGGGACACCGGGGAGCTGTTTTTT.

The chain is built from TRBV6-2 or TRBV6-3 and TRBJ2-5, with no clear D. The germline V and J ends were trimmed by 2 bases and 5 bases, with 9 bases remaining between them. This CDR3 is 13 amino acids long. Looked up from germline, CDR1 is MNHEY and CDR2 is SVGEGT. The CDR3 DNA reads as TGTGCCAGCAGTTACGGCGGCCTGGAGACCCAGTACTTC. Its protein product is CASSYGGLETQYF.

This clone has just one count. The CDR3 coding sequence is TGCAGCGCGGACACTAACTATGGCTACACCTTC. It is translated as CSADTNYGYTF. The V call is TRBV29-1, the J call TRBJ1-2; perhaps TRBD1 as D (5 bases). CDR1 and CDR2 from the germline V gene are SQVTM and ANQGSEA. The CDR3 is made up of 11 amino acids. Trimming stripped 7 bases from V and 0 bases from J, with 6 bases between.

V and J are TRBV18 and TRBJ1-4, with D possibly being TRBD1 (6 bases). In germline, CDR1 is KGHSH, CDR2 LQKENI. The CDR3 is 15 residues long. The V end lost 6 bases, the J end lost 8 bases, and 19 bases lay between the germline ends. The CDR3 DNA reads TGTGCCAGCTCGTCCCCTCTGACTCAGGGGGAAAAACTGTTTTTT. Encoded protein: CASSSPLTQGEKLFF.

The CDR3, as DNA: TGTGCCGTCCAGGGCAGAGCGGGAAGGGGTCGGGAGTACGAGCAGTACTTC. Translated: CAVQGRAGRGREYEQYF. The V and J genes are TRBV10-3 and TRBJ2-7, with 7 positions matching TRBD2. The CDR3 has 17 amino acids. Germline trimming cut 11 bases from V and 4 bases from J; bases unmatched to any gene: 23. Germline assignment: CDR1 ENHRY and CDR2 SYGVKD.